This TCR beta chain is drawn from a study of blood T cell repertoires in COVID-19. Overall study: The cDNA or gDNA used as material had been derived from T cells, B-cell-depleted T cells, or PBMCs.

The CDR3 has 15 residues. The V gene end was trimmed by 3 bases and the J gene end by 9 bases; junction bases not matched to a gene: 7. CDR1 SGDLS and CDR2 YYNGEE come from the germline V gene. Original methodology: Estimates of nucleated cell counts were drawn from the amplification of reference gene primers. Clones were read by immunoSEQ multiplex PCR, and TCRdb kept only the in-frame ones, dropping some. V, J and clone size derive from that table, while D and trimming were established from the DNA sequence. The sample contains over 70,000 clones, more than 85% of which appear only once. Sequenced material: peripheral blood. The sequence came from a human donor with active COVID-19. The donor label of this sample is uncertain. V is TRBV9 and J is TRBJ1-6; 9 bases are shared with TRBD1. The CDR3: CASSAPGTGPSPLHF. Here the CDR3 DNA reads TGTGCCAGCAGCGCGCCCGGGACAGGGCCTTCACCCCTCCACTTT.